A selection of T cell receptor beta chains follows, all from one sample in a study of vaccination and CD4 T cells after COVID-19. These TCRs are of unknown antigen specificity. TCRdb re-analysed the PCR reads in MiXCR, keeping a single row per CDR3 protein. The sample lists just under 20,000 distinct CDR3 sequences, roughly half occurring once. The material sequenced was CD4+ T cells from blood, cultured in vitro. These receptors came from a human donor who had recovered from COVID-19. The CDR3 runs from the conserved cysteine through the conserved F or W.

J,V,CDR3
TRBJ1-1,TRBV7-2,CASSLYTEAFF
TRBJ1-2,TRBV7-9,CATMAGDYGYTF
TRBJ2-1,TRBV7-8,CASSVPTRGKNEQFF
TRBJ1-4,TRBV6-1,CAGSELFGASNEKLFF
TRBJ2-7,TRBV6-2/TRBV6-3,CASSPSGATYEQYF
TRBJ2-7,TRBV6-1,CASRTGQDYYEQYF
TRBJ2-5,TRBV27,CASSSRDRGFRGQETQYF
TRBJ2-5,TRBV20-1,CSARHSSGSHQETQYF
TRBJ2-7,TRBV7-8,CASSPWTGDPFGDEQYF
TRBJ2-3,TRBV15,CATSREQGIDTQYF
TRBJ1-1,TRBV30,CAQRGGNTEAFF
TRBJ1-4,TRBV27,CASSPTRWSRPEKLFF
TRBJ2-3,TRBV25-1,CASSEFKGWDTDTQYF
TRBJ1-5,TRBV21-1,CASSGRKGGRFGQPQHF
TRBJ1-5,TRBV7-8,CASSFGPNQPQHF
TRBJ1-2,TRBV24-1,CATSDLTGNYGYTF
TRBJ1-6,TRBV20-1,CSAPPGTGGRNSPLHF
TRBJ2-2,TRBV5-1,CASSQDALGTGELFF
TRBJ2-5,TRBV21-1,CASSKEAGTSPPNLTQYF
TRBJ2-6,TRBV6-1,CASREDRAGANVLTF